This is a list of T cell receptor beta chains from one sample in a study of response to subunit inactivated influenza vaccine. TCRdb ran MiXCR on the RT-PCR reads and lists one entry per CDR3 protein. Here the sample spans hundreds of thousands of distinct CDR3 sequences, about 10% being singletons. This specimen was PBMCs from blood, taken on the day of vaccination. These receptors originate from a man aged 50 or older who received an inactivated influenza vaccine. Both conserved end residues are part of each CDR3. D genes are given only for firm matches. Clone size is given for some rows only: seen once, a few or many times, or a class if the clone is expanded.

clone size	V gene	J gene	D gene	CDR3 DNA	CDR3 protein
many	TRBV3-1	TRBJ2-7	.	TGTGCCAGCAGCCAAGAGTTAAGGACCTACGAGCAGTACTTC	CASSQELRTYEQYF
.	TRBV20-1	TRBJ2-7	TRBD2	TGCAGTGCTAGAGAAGCAGCGCTGCGGGGGTCCTACGAGCAGTACTTC	CSAREAALRGSYEQYF
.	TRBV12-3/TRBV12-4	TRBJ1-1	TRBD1	TGTGCCAGCAGGCATATGGGACAGGGGAACACTGAAGCTTTCTTT	CASRHMGQGNTEAFF
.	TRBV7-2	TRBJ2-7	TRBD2	TGTGCCAGCACCCTAAACGGGCTAGCGGGAGGTGAGCAGTACTTC	CASTLNGLAGGEQYF
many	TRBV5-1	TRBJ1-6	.	TGCGCCAGCAGCCGGGACATGTTCTCCTATAATTCACCCCTCCACTTT	CASSRDMFSYNSPLHF
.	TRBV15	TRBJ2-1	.	TGTGCCACCAGCAGAGATCTGGGGAGGAATGAGCAGTTCTTC	CATSRDLGRNEQFF
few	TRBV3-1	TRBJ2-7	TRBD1	TGTGCCAGCAGCGGCGGACAGGGGTACTACGAGCAGTACTTC	CASSGGQGYYEQYF
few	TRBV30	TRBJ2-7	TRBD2	TGTGCCTGGTCGGCGGGAGTAGGTTACGAGCAGTACTTC	CAWSAGVGYEQYF
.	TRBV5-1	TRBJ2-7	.	TGCGCCAGCAGCCCGACGACCGGGACAATCTACGAGCAGTACTTC	CASSPTTGTIYEQYF
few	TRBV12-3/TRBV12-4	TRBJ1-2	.	TGTGCCAGCAGTCTAAACCGAGGACGGAATAACTATGGCTACACCTTC	CASSLNRGRNNYGYTF
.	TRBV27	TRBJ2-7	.	TGTGCCAGCGACCGGGAGAAGTGTGCTAGTAGGGAGCAGTACTTC	CASDREKCASREQYF
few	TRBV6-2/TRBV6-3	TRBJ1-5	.	TGTGCCAGCAGTAATCGGGATGGATATAGCAATCAGCCCCAGCATTTT	CASSNRDGYSNQPQHF
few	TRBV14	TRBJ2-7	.	TGTGCCAGCAGCCAAGATCGCCTTAACCTGAGCTCCTACGAGCAGTACTTC	CASSQDRLNLSSYEQYF
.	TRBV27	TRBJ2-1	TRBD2	TGTGCCAGCAGTCCCGAACCTAGCGGCCTTACCTACAATGAGCAGTTCTTC	CASSPEPSGLTYNEQFF